One and the same sample provided the 29 T cell receptor beta chains below, sequenced in a study of shared clonotypes between healthy human individuals. CD45RO-negative cells were positively selected for CCR7, leaving out terminally differentiated effector memory CD45RA+ cells. The data were produced by immunoSEQ multiplex PCR, yet TCRdb's version contains in-frame clones alone and is incomplete. The table has about 800,000 clones, around 96% seen once. The sample taken for sequencing was naive CD8+ T cells sorted from blood. All receptors derive from a young man in good health.

The chain recombines TRBV25-1 with TRBJ2-1, with 8 bases identical to TRBD2. CDR1 MGHDK and CDR2 SYGVNS come from the germline V gene. V shed 5 bases, J shed 0 bases, and the junction held 0 bases outside the gene matches. This CDR3 is 14 amino acids long. The chain's CDR3 is CASSSGSSYNEQFF. CDR3 in DNA: TGTGCCAGCAGTAGCGGGAGCTCCTACAATGAGCAGTTCTTC.

This chain uses TRBV6-1 with TRBJ2-2, with a possible D match to TRBD1 (6 bases). CDR1 is MNHNS and CDR2 is SASEGT in the germline V gene. V gave up 6 bases and J gave up 7 bases, with 12 bases separating them. The CDR3 covers 13 residues. CDR3 sequence: CASRDQGIGELFF. The CDR3 DNA reads as TGTGCCAGCAGGGATCAGGGGATCGGGGAGCTGTTTTTT.

The gene calls are TRBV27 and TRBJ2-7; D is uncertain. The germline V gene has CDR1 MNHEY and CDR2 SMNVEV (reference sequence). V lost 6 bases, J lost 2 bases, and 11 bases lay in between. CDR3 length: 13 amino acids. The CDR3 protein is CASSLKKPYEQYF. In DNA, the CDR3 is TGTGCCAGCAGCCTAAAGAAGCCCTACGAGCAGTACTTC.

The chain uses TRBV27 and TRBJ2-3; 15 bases map to TRBD2. The CDR3 sequence is 18 residues long. V was clipped by 0 bases and J by 8 bases; unmatched bases: 9. From germline, CDR1 is MNHEY and CDR2 SMNVEV (reference sequence). The CDR3 is CASSLSMGTSGRPGTQYF. For the CDR3, the DNA is TGTGCCAGCAGTTTATCGATGGGGACTAGCGGGAGGCCTGGTACGCAGTATTTT.

This sequence joins TRBV29-1 and TRBJ2-2; TRBD2 matches 8 bases. The trim removed 7 bases at V and 0 bases at J, leaving 10 bases unmatched. Looked up from germline, CDR1 is SQVTM and CDR2 is ANQGSEA. The CDR3 is made up of 16 amino acids. The CDR3 DNA sequence: TGCAGCGCCTCTTCGGTACTAGCGGCGAACACCGGGGAGCTGTTTTTT. It specifies CSASSVLAANTGELFF.

This clone was observed a single time. This sequence joins TRBV6-5 and TRBJ2-7; D is ambiguous. In germline, CDR1 is MNHEY, CDR2 SVGAGI. CDR3 length: 14 amino acids. Trimming took off 0 bases at V and 5 bases at J, with 11 bases between the two ends. The CDR3 here is CASSYSMGSHEQYF. The CDR3 nucleotides read TGTGCCAGCAGTTACTCGATGGGGTCCCACGAGCAGTACTTC.

The J gene is TRBJ1-3, the V gene TRBV27; no firm D call. V lost 5 bases, J lost 3 bases, and 11 bases lay in between. The V gene's germline CDR1 is MNHEY and CDR2 SMNVEV (reference sequence). CDR3 size: 14 residues. The DNA for the CDR3 is TGTGCCAGCAGTGTAACCGGATATGGAAACACCATATATTTT. It codes for CASSVTGYGNTIYF.

The chain is built from TRBV6-5 and TRBJ2-7; TRBD1 is a possible D gene (7 bases). Trimming pared 2 bases from V and 2 bases from J, leaving 10 bases between. Per germline, CDR1 MNHEY and CDR2 SVGAGI. The CDR3 runs to 14 residues. CDR3 sequence reads: CASSYGGGPYEQYF. In DNA form, the CDR3 reads TGTGCCAGCAGTTACGGAGGGGGCCCCTACGAGCAGTACTTC.

The gene calls are TRBV28 and TRBJ2-5; either TRBD1 or TRBD2 may supply D (5 bases each). Germline CDR1 MDHEN, CDR2 SYDVKM. CDR3 size: 16 residues. V lost 1 base to trimming and J lost 3 bases, with 15 bases between them. In DNA form, the CDR3 reads TGTGCCAGCAGTTTATCAACAGAGGGCAGGGAAGAGACCCAGTACTTC. The encoded protein is CASSLSTEGREETQYF.

The rearrangement links TRBV9 to TRBJ2-5; the D call may be TRBD1 or TRBD2 (5 bases each). Germline lookup yields CDR1 SGDLS and CDR2 YYNGEE. The V end was cut by 3 bases, the J end by 5 bases, with 23 bases between. The CDR3 totals 17 residues. This CDR3 reads CASSAGAGPGPMETQYF. DNA of the CDR3: TGTGCCAGCAGCGCAGGCGCCGGACCGGGACCAATGGAGACCCAGTACTTC.

The chain carries TRBV13 and TRBJ2-5, with 9 positions matching TRBD2. V lost 5 bases to trimming and J lost 8 bases; unmatched junction nucleotides: 24. This CDR3 contains 19 residues. Germline V CDR1 and CDR2: PRHDT, FYEKMQ (reference sequence). The CDR3 reads CASSGSEEGLAGIPGTQYF. The CDR3 coding sequence is TGTGCCAGCAGCGGGAGCGAGGAGGGTCTAGCGGGAATCCCAGGAACCCAGTACTTC.

This chain links TRBV7-9 with TRBJ2-7; the D gene is possibly TRBD1 (6 bases). CDR3 length equals 12 residues. Germline CDR1 SEHNR, CDR2 FQNEAQ (reference sequence). V was shortened by 8 bases and J by 3 bases, with 11 bases between the two germline ends. The CDR3 sequence is CASRGQLYEQYF. CDR3 nucleotides: TGTGCCAGCCGAGGACAGCTCTACGAGCAGTACTTC.

This chain joins TRBV11-2 and TRBJ1-1, with 10 bases fitting TRBD1. With 4 bases clipped from V and 6 bases from J, the junction kept 5 bases outside the gene matches. This CDR3 is 14 amino acids long. CDR1 SGHAT and CDR2 FQNNGV come from the germline V gene. The CDR3: CASSWGQGKAEAFF. In nucleotides, the CDR3 is TGTGCCAGCAGCTGGGGACAGGGGAAAGCTGAAGCTTTCTTT.

The chain is built from TRBV7-9 and TRBJ2-3, with TRBD2 matching over 10 bases. Germline values: CDR1 SEHNR, CDR2 FQNEAQ (reference sequence). V gave up 4 bases and J gave up 0 bases; unmatched junction bases: 13. There are 19 residues in the CDR3. The CDR3 nucleotides are TGTGCCAGCAGCTCAGTTCTAGCGGGAGAGATCTCTAGCACAGATACGCAGTATTTT. It specifies CASSSVLAGEISSTDTQYF.

The genes are TRBV19 and TRBJ2-1; the D gene is possibly TRBD1 (5 bases). In germline, CDR1 is LNHDA, CDR2 SQIVND (reference sequence). The CDR3 sequence is 13 residues long. Deletions cut 5 bases from V and 7 bases from J, with 12 bases between. The CDR3 here is CASSRARGNEQFF. DNA of the CDR3: TGTGCCAGTAGTCGGGCTAGGGGTAATGAGCAGTTCTTC. The full variable domain, with the rest looked up from reference TRBV19 and TRBJ2-1, is DGGITQSPKYLFRKEGQNVTLSCEQNLNHDAMYWYRQDPGQGLRLIYYSQIVNDFQKGDIAEGYSVSREKKESFPLTVTSAQKNPTAFYLCASSRARGNEQFFGPGTRLTVL.

The rearrangement joins TRBV5-4 to TRBJ2-7; 7 nucleotides align to TRBD2. Unmatched junction bases numbered 10, after V lost 4 bases and J lost 3 bases. The CDR3 is 15 residues long. CDR1 SGHNT and CDR2 YYREEE come from the germline V gene (reference sequence). The CDR3 protein is CASSLPRREDYEQYF. The CDR3 DNA reads as TGTGCCAGCAGCCTGCCTCGACGGGAGGACTACGAGCAGTACTTC.

The J gene is TRBJ2-3, the V gene TRBV6-5; D may be TRBD1 (6 bases). The CDR3 extends over 13 amino acids. CDR1 is MNHEY and CDR2 is SVGAGI in the germline V gene. V dropped 0 bases and J dropped 9 bases, with 10 bases sitting between them. In DNA form, the CDR3 reads TGTGCCAGCAGTTACTCTAGTGGGGGCACGCAGTATTTT. This sequence encodes CASSYSSGGTQYF.

V and J are TRBV18 and TRBJ2-7; 10 bases match TRBD1. V dropped 3 bases and J dropped 4; count of bases not matched to a gene: 9. CDR1 KGHSH and CDR2 LQKENI come from the germline V gene. The CDR3 loop spans 16 amino acids. Here the CDR3 DNA reads TGTGCCAGCTCACCGAGTCCGGGACAGGGGATTTACGAGCAGTACTTC. This gives the protein CASSPSPGQGIYEQYF.

The rearrangement links TRBV7-2 to TRBJ2-1; the match to TRBD2 covers 8 bases. Germline loops: CDR1 SGHTA, CDR2 FQGNSA. This CDR3 has 15 residues. The J segment lost 8 bases and the V segment lost 2 bases, leaving 8 bases of the junction unmatched. The CDR3 DNA sequence: TGTGCCAGCAGCTTATACGGGAGGGCCAGCGATGAGCAGTTCTTC. Its translation is CASSLYGRASDEQFF.

The chain links TRBV4-1 to TRBJ2-7, with D hard to call. Trimming pared 0 bases from V and 2 bases from J, leaving 17 bases between. The CDR3 sequence is 17 residues long. CDR1 and CDR2 (germline): MGHRA, YSYEKL. The DNA of the CDR3 is TGCGCCAGCAGCCAAGAATCAGGACCCGAAAGAACCTACGAGCAGTACTTC. This translates into CASSQESGPERTYEQYF.

The chain combines TRBV7-8 with TRBJ2-3; TRBD2 aligns across 10 bases. The V and J ends lost 10 bases and 4 bases, in that order; junction bases with no gene match: 5. CDR1 and CDR2 from the germline V gene are SGHVS and FQNEAQ. The CDR3 totals 13 residues. CDR3 protein: CATSGRAADTQYF. The CDR3 DNA reads as TGTGCCACGAGCGGGAGGGCCGCAGATACGCAGTATTTT.

The chain joins TRBV5-4 to TRBJ2-3; 8 bases fit TRBD2. Germline-derived CDR1 and CDR2 are SGHNT and YYREEE (reference sequence). The CDR3 totals 17 residues. V was clipped by 1 base and J by 6 bases; unmatched bases: 13. In nucleotides, the CDR3 is TGTGCCAGCAGCTTGCAGAGCGGGAGCTTAACCGTGGATACGCAGTATTTT. Its translation: CASSLQSGSLTVDTQYF.

This chain joins TRBV11-2 and TRBJ2-7, with D maybe TRBD1 (6 bases). This CDR3 comprises 15 residues. In germline, CDR1 is SGHAT, CDR2 FQNNGV. V was cut by 5 bases and J by 4 bases, with 18 bases left in between. The CDR3 DNA reads TGTGCCAGCAGCGAAATTACAGGGTCGGCGTACGAGCAGTACTTC. Translating gives CASSEITGSAYEQYF.

J is TRBJ2-5 and V is TRBV27; D perhaps matches TRBD1 (8 bases). The CDR3 extends over 15 amino acids. Germline V gives CDR1 MNHEY, CDR2 SMNVEV (reference sequence). Trimming shortened V by 5 bases and J by 3 bases, and 16 bases separated the two germline ends. Here the CDR3 DNA reads TGTGCCAGCAGTAGCGGGACAGGAGTAGAAGAGACCCAGTACTTC. Amino acids: CASSSGTGVEETQYF.

To note about this clone: Other nucleotide sequences from this sample produce the same CDR3. The J gene is TRBJ2-7, the V gene TRBV11-2; D gene uncertain. The germline V and J ends were trimmed by 3 bases and 2 bases, with 5 bases remaining between them. The CDR3 runs 12 residues. CDR1 and CDR2 (germline): SGHAT, FQNNGV. CDR3 protein: CASSLGTYEQYF. CDR3 coding DNA: TGTGCCAGCAGCTTGGGGACCTACGAGCAGTACTTC.

The chain uses TRBV27 and TRBJ2-2; no firm D call. The germline gives CDR1 MNHEY, CDR2 SMNVEV (reference sequence). Trimming shortened V by 7 bases and J by 4 bases, and 7 bases separated the two germline ends. The CDR3 is 12 amino acids. CDR3 loop: CASTSSTGELFF. CDR3 coding DNA: TGTGCCAGCACCTCTAGCACCGGGGAGCTGTTTTTT.

The chain is built from TRBV10-1 and TRBJ2-1, with 7 bases fitting TRBD1. Looked up from germline, CDR1 is WNHNN and CDR2 is SYGVQD (reference sequence). The CDR3 loop spans 12 amino acids. Trimming removed 8 bases from V and 7 bases from J; junction bases left unmatched: 5. The CDR3 bases are TGCGCCAGCCTGACAGGGCCGAATGAGCAGTTCTTC. It encodes CASLTGPNEQFF.

The genes are TRBV5-8 and TRBJ1-5; 10 bases line up with TRBD1. Germline-derived CDR1 and CDR2 are SGHTS and YDEGEE. V was pared by 5 bases and J by 5 bases, with 7 bases of the junction left unmatched. This CDR3 region has 15 residues. This chain's CDR3 is CASSHDRGQHQPQHF. The DNA of the CDR3 is TGTGCCAGCAGTCATGACAGGGGGCAACATCAGCCCCAGCATTTT.

The CDR3 sequence: CSVEDGSYEQYF. The CDR3 region has the DNA TGCAGCGTTGAAGATGGGTCCTACGAGCAGTACTTC. This chain joins TRBV29-1 and TRBJ2-7, with D uncertain. Looked up from germline, CDR1 is SQVTM and CDR2 is ANQGSEA. There are 12 residues in the CDR3. V lost 0 bases and J lost 1, with 4 bases in between.